The 8 T cell receptor beta chains reported below all come from one sample, sequenced in a study of CD8+ T cells in alopecia areata. RNA, once extracted, was reverse transcribed into cDNA for use as the sequencing template. Method: immunoSEQ multiplex PCR; TCRdb's copy keeps in-frame clones and lacks some. The sample shows 110,000 or so clones, approximately 60% of them seen only once. The sequencing input was CD8+ T cells sorted from blood. The receptor source for this set is a human donor in good health.

This rearrangement joins TRBV6-4 to TRBJ2-1; D unclear. This CDR3 is 15 amino acids long. From germline, CDR1 is MRHNA and CDR2 SNTAGT. V gave up 0 bases and J gave up 3 bases, with 9 bases separating them. CDR3 in amino acids: CASSDSTGDYNEQFF. CDR3 bases: TGTGCCAGCAGTGACTCGACTGGGGACTACAATGAGCAGTTCTTC.

The rearrangement joins TRBV13 to TRBJ2-7; 11 positions agree with TRBD1. The V and J ends lost 5 bases and 6 bases, in that order; junction bases with no gene match: 12. This CDR3 region has 16 residues. CDR1 is PRHDT and CDR2 is FYEKMQ in the germline V gene (reference sequence). CDR3 sequence reads: CASSMDRGRSMGEQYF. The CDR3 DNA reads as TGTGCCAGCAGCATGGACAGGGGGCGATCCATGGGCGAGCAGTACTTC.

V usage is TRBV5-1 and J usage is TRBJ1-1; tentative D call: TRBD1 (5 bases). Trimming took off 3 bases at V and 7 bases at J, with 10 bases between the two ends. The CDR3 has 12 amino acids. Germline V gene data show CDR1 as SGHRS and CDR2 as YFSETQ. The chain's CDR3 is CASSSEGYEAFF. The CDR3 coding sequence is TGCGCCAGCAGCTCGGAGGGGTATGAAGCTTTCTTT. Drawing the rest from reference TRBV5-1 and TRBJ1-1, the complete variable domain is KAGVTQTPRYLIKTRGQQVTLSCSPISGHRSVSWYQQTPGQGLQFLFEYFSETQRNKGNFPGRFSGRQFSNSRSEMNVSTLELGDSALYLCASSSEGYEAFFGQGTRLTVV.

The rearrangement uses TRBV27 and TRBJ2-4; TRBD1 matches at 9 bases. V shed 9 bases, J shed 0 bases, and the junction held 6 bases outside the gene matches. From germline, CDR1 is MNHEY and CDR2 SMNVEV (reference sequence). This CDR3 comprises 15 residues. The DNA for the CDR3 is TGTGCCAGTAGCGGACAGGGGCGAGCCAAAAACATTCAGTACTTC. Its protein is CASSGQGRAKNIQYF.

The chain couples TRBV7-2 to TRBJ2-1; D unresolved. The CDR3 covers 14 residues. CDR1 is SGHTA, CDR2 FQGNSA, per germline. The ends were cut back, 4 bases at V and 3 bases at J, with 10 bases in the middle. The CDR3, as DNA: TGTGCCAGCAGCTCCTCCTGGGACTACAATGAGCAGTTCTTC. The encoded protein is CASSSSWDYNEQFF.

The chain carries TRBV5-1 and TRBJ1-1, with TRBD1 as a possible D gene (5 bases). Trimming pared 4 bases from V and 9 bases from J, leaving 13 bases between. CDR1 is SGHRS and CDR2 is YFSETQ in the germline V gene. The CDR3 contains 12 residues. The CDR3 DNA sequence: TGCGCCAGCAGCCACGACAGTTCCCAAGCTTTCTTT. Its protein is CASSHDSSQAFF.

The chain recombines TRBV7-9 with TRBJ1-2, with D perhaps matching TRBD1 (5 bases). The germline V gene encodes CDR1 SEHNR and CDR2 FQNEAQ (reference sequence). This CDR3 is built from 15 residues. Trimming removed 4 bases from V and 13 bases from J, with 25 bases in between. CDR3 sequence: CASSSAGTRGDLGTF. Here the CDR3 DNA reads TGTGCCAGCAGCTCCGCCGGGACTAGGGGCGATCTGGGCACCTTC.

The chain recombines TRBV5-1 with TRBJ1-1; maybe TRBD1 (5 bases). Trimming stripped 7 bases from V and 1 base from J, with 23 bases between. This CDR3 comprises 17 residues. Germline CDR1 is SGHRS and CDR2 is YFSETQ. Here the CDR3 reads CASRPGLYPDRNTEAFF. The CDR3 nucleotides read TGCGCCAGCCGGCCGGGACTCTACCCCGACAGGAACACTGAAGCTTTCTTT. Complete variable domain (other parts from reference TRBV5-1 and TRBJ1-1): KAGVTQTPRYLIKTRGQQVTLSCSPISGHRSVSWYQQTPGQGLQFLFEYFSETQRNKGNFPGRFSGRQFSNSRSEMNVSTLELGDSALYLCASRPGLYPDRNTEAFFGQGTRLTVV.